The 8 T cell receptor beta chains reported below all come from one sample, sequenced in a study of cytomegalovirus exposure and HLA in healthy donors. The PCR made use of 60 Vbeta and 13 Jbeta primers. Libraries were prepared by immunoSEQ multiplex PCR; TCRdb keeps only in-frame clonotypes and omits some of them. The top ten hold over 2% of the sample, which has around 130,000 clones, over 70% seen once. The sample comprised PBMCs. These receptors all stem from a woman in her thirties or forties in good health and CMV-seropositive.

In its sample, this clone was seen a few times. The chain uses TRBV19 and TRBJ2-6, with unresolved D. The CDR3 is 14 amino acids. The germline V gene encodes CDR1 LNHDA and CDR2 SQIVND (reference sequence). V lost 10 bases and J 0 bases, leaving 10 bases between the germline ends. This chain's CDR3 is CATAVGSGANVLTF. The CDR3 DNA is TGTGCCACCGCGGTAGGCTCTGGGGCCAACGTCCTGACTTTC.

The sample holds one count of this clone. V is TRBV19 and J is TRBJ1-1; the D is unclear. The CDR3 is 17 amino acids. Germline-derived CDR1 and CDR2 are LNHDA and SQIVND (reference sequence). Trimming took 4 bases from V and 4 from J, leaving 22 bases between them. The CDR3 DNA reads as TGTGCCAGTAGTACAGGTGTAGGGTGGATAGGGAGCACTGAAGCTTTCTTT. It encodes CASSTGVGWIGSTEAFF.

Here the CDR3 DNA reads TGTGCCAGCCGCCACCCCGGGACAGGGACCTACGAGCAGTACTTC. This translates into CASRHPGTGTYEQYF. This chain connects TRBV6-6 to TRBJ2-7, with TRBD1 identical over 9 bases. Per germline, CDR1 MNHNY and CDR2 SVGAGI (reference sequence). The CDR3 is 15 residues long. Trimming at V came to 8 bases and at J to 2 bases, leaving 10 bases not matched to a gene.

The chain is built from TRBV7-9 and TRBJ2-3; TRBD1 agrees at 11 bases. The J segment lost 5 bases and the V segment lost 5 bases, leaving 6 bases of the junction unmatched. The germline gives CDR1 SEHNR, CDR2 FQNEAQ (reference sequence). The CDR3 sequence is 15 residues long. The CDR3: CASSPGQGELDTQYF. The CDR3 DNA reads TGTGCCAGCAGCCCGGGACAGGGGGAATTAGATACGCAGTATTTT.

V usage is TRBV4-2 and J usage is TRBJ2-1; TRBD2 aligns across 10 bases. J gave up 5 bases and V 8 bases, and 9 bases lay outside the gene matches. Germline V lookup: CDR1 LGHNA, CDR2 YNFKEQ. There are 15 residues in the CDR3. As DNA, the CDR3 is TGTGCCAGCTCCCTAATAGCGGGAGGCCACAATGAGCAGTTCTTC. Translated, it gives CASSLIAGGHNEQFF.

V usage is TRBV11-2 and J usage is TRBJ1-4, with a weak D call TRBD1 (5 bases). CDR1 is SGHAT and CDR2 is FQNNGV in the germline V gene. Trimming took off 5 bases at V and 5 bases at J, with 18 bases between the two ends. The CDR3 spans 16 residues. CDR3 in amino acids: CASSPESGGLNEKLFF. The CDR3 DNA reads TGTGCCAGCAGCCCAGAGAGCGGGGGATTAAATGAAAAACTGTTTTTT.

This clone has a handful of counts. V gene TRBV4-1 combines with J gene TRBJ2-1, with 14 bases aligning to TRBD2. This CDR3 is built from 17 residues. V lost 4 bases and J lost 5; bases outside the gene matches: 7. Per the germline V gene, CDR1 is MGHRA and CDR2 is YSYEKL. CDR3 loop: CASSPRTSGGIHNEQFF. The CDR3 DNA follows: TGCGCCAGCAGCCCTCGGACTAGCGGGGGGATTCACAATGAGCAGTTCTTC.

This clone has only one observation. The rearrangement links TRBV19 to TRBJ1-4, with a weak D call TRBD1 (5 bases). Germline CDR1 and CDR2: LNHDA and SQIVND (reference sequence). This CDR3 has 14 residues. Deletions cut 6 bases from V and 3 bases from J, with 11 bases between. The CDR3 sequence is CASSLEGANEKLFF. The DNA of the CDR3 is TGTGCCAGTAGCCTGGAAGGGGCTAATGAAAAACTGTTTTTT.